This TCR beta chain derives from a study of shared clonotypes between healthy human individuals (dated by TCRdb to 2018 to 2021). Context from the whole study: A couple of women and three men aged 18 to 49 years were included in the cohort. The study deeply sequenced blood TCR repertoires of five healthy adults to estimate repertoire size and the extent of clonotype sharing between individuals. To increase sequencing depth and limit assay-specific biases, TCR repertoire library preparation and sequencing were carried out by different laboratories using diverse techniques. Per donor, leukapheresis produced somewhere between about 0.8 and 9.5 billion PBMCs.

Broader findings and caveats from the paper: Based on pairwise subsampling, the degree of clonotype sharing among donors was expected to be affected by sequencing depth. Only blood was sampled, and tissue TCR repertoires likely differ from those in blood. The small number of donors limited the genetic and exposure-history diversity represented.

The donors were healthy, HIV-negative adults who had no recently reported acute infections or vaccinations. Only Caucasian adults living in Nashville, Tennessee, USA were represented among the donors. In the unsorted samples, 85 million to 100 million PBMCs were counted, and genomic DNA was extracted using the QIAamp DNA Blood Mini kit. Blood was collected by leukapheresis, and PBMCs were isolated by Ficoll-Histopaque density gradient centrifugation and then cryopreserved in liquid nitrogen vapor phase. The cysteine opens and the phenylalanine closes a CDR3 of 13 amino acids. CDR3 DNA is the only sequence kept; it has 39 bases, read in frame from the first base. Taken from the germline V gene, the CDR1 and CDR2 loops are MGHDK and SYGVNS. Relative to germline, V is 2 bases shorter and J is 4 bases shorter, with 9 bases between their ends. Using the deep immunoSEQ assay, multiplex PCR amplified TCR CDR3 regions from genomic DNA. For each cell subset, the extracted genomic DNA was distributed evenly across all wells of several immunoSEQ 96-well plates, and each plate served as one replicate. For unsorted PBMC, approximately 0.3 ug of genomic DNA, equivalent to around 30,000 T cell genomes, went into each replicate PCR. Unsorted PBMC genomic DNA was sequenced across ten immunoSEQ deep assay plates. Purified libraries were quantified with a Qubit 3.0 fluorometer, sized on a Bioanalyzer 2100, and re-quantified with the KAPA Library Quantification kit. Each immunoSEQ 96-well plate was sequenced on its own single-read 150-cycle Illumina NextSeq 550 flow cell. The original methods were these. Because the immunoSEQ output held only junctional sequences and lacked quality scores, the filtering could not match the filtering applied to full-length reads. To assign V/J genes and CDR3, sequences were annotated using PyIR, a Python wrapper for IgBLAST v1.9, with IMGT germline references. Any read was removed if the V/J assignment was weak (E-value above 1e-6), the CDR3 was missing, or the read contained stop codons, out-of-frame junctions, or ambiguous translated residues. V3J clonotypes were defined as sequences sharing the same inferred V gene, J gene, and CDR3 amino acid sequence. Percentage overlap between repertoires was calculated by dividing the number of shared unique clonotypes by the size of the smaller repertoire. RTK rarefaction, the Chao1 estimator, and Recon v2.1 estimates of unobserved clonotypes were used to assess repertoire richness. Not all clones reach the TCRdb copy of this immuneACCESS table, which keeps in-frame sequences only. Checked studies attribute under half of the gap to unresolved V genes and leave the rest unexplained. V, J and clone size are taken as reported in that table, and D and trimming were inferred from the DNA itself. The table for this sample lists 450,000 to 650,000 clones; around 77% of them were counted only once. About 12% of the sample lies in the top ten.

Notes on this clone: Its antigen remains undetermined. No base quality information exists; no much larger clone differs at one position.

The sequenced sample was PBMCs. The chain is assembled from TRBV25-1 and TRBJ2-7, with TRBD2 as a weak D call on 5 bases. This sequence was found in a woman between 40 and 55 years old in good health. Some clones in this sample may be carry-over from other donors' samples. The CDR3 corresponds to CASSERRGYEQYF. The DNA is as follows: TGTGCCAGCAGTGAAAGAAGAGGGTACGAGCAGTACTTC.